This T cell receptor beta chain was documented in a study of OX40 agonist ivuxolimab in advanced cancers. Background on the study: Participants averaged about 66 years of age (range about 23 to 80) and were less than 85% male.

Sequencing was performed with immunoSEQ multiplex PCR; in TCRdb, only in-frame clones are kept and a portion is missing. The sample carries 15,000 to 20,000 clones, 92% recorded once. The V end lost 5 bases, the J end lost 6 bases, and 16 bases lay between the germline ends. CDR1 and CDR2 (germline): GTSNPN, SVGIG (reference sequence). The CDR3 length is 13 residues. Patients were ruled out by autoimmune disease history or systemic immunosuppression. The V call is TRBV30, the J call TRBJ1-2; D is perhaps TRBD1 (6 bases). Sequencing was performed on CD4+ or CD8+ T cells sorted from blood, taken in a trial of the OX40 agonist ivuxolimab. The TCR originated in an adult with an advanced solid tumor such as melanoma, head and neck, liver or kidney cancer. CDR3 nucleotide sequence: TGTGCCTGGGGTACCGGGGCAGGGGATGGCTACACCTTC. Translating gives CAWGTGAGDGYTF. The full variable domain, its missing parts supplied by reference TRBV30 and TRBJ1-2, is SQTIHQWPATLVQPVGSPLSLECTVEGTSNPNLYWYRQAAGRGLQLLFYSVGIGQISSEVPQNLSASRPQDRQFILSSKKLLLSDSGFYLCAWGTGAGDGYTFGSGTRLTVV.